This TCR beta chain was sequenced in a study of multiple sclerosis patients with progressive multifocal leukoencephalopathy. Study-wide points: Most PML patients had lower entropy, suggesting less diverse TRB repertoires.

Germline CDR1 MDHEN, CDR2 SYDVKM. The CDR3 covers 16 residues. The V segment lost 6 bases and the J segment 2 bases; nucleotides outside the gene matches: 13. This sample's time point: approximately 12 months of natalizumab therapy. Of note for this clone: Antigen: not known.

Synthetic inline TR CDR3 controls covering all V-J pairings were spiked into each PCR. Sequenced by immunoSEQ multiplex PCR; TCRdb stores in-frame clones only, minus some. The repertoire holds around 30,000 clones, with roughly 89% as singletons. This chain links TRBV28 with TRBJ2-7; 7 bases are a match to TRBD1. The source was PBMCs, collected from a patient treated with natalizumab. This sequence was found in a human donor with multiple sclerosis. The CDR3 is CASSQTGTVLTYEQYF. As DNA, the CDR3 is TGTGCCAGCAGCCAAACCGGGACAGTGTTAACCTACGAGCAGTACTTC.